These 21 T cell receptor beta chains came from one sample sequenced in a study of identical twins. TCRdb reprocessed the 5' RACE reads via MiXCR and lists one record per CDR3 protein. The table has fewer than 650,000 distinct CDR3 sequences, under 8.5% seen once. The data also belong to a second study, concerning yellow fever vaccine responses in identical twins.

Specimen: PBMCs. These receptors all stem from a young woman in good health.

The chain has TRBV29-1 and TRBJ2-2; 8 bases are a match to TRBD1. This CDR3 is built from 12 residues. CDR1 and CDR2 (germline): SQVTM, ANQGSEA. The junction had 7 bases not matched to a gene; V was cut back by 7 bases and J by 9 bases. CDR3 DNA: TGCAGCGGCAGGACAGGGACCAGGGAGCTGTTTTTT. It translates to CSGRTGTRELFF.

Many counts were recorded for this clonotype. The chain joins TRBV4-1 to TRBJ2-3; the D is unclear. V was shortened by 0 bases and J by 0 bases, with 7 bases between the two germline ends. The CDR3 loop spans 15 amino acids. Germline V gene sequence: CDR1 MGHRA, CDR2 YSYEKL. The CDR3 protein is CASSQEPASTDTQYF. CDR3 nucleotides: TGCGCCAGCAGCCAAGAACCGGCTAGCACAGATACGCAGTATTTT.

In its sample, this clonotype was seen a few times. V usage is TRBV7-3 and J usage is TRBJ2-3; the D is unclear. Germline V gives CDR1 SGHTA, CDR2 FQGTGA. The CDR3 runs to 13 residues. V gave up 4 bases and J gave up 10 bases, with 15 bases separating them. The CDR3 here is CASSYGALGSQYF. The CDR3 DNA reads TGTGCCAGCAGCTACGGCGCCCTAGGGTCGCAGTATTTT.

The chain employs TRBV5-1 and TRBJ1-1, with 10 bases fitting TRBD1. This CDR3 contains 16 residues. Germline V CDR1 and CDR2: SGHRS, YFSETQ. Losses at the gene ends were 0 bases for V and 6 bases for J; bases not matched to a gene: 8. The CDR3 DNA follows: TGCGCCAGCAGCTTGGAGGGACAGGGGATTTTCGCTGAAGCTTTCTTT. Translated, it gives CASSLEGQGIFAEAFF.

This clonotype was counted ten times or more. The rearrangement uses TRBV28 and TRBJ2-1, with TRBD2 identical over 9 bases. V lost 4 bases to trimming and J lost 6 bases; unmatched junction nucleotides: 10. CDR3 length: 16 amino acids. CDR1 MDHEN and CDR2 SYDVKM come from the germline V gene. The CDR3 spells CASSSTWTSAPNEQFF. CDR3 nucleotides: TGTGCCAGCAGTTCGACCTGGACTAGCGCCCCCAATGAGCAGTTCTTC. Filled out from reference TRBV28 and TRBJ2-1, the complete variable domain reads DVKVTQSSRYLVKRTGEKVFLECVQDMDHENMFWYRQDPGLGLRLIYFSYDVKMKEKGDIPEGYSVSREKKERFSLILESASTNQTSMYLCASSSTWTSAPNEQFFGPGTRLTVL.

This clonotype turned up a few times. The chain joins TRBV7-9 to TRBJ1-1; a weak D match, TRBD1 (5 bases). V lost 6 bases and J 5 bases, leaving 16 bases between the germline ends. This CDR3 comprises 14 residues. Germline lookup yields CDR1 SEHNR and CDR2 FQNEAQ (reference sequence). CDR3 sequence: CASRSGPGWTEAFF. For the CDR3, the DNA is TGTGCCAGCAGAAGTGGACCAGGGTGGACTGAAGCTTTCTTT.

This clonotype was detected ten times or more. The CDR3 spells CASSLSRTAEQFF. CDR3 bases: TGTGCCAGCAGTTTATCCCGGACTGCTGAGCAGTTCTTC. The chain employs TRBV12-3 or TRBV12-4 and TRBJ2-1; maybe TRBD2 (5 bases). CDR3 size: 13 residues. V lost 2 bases and J lost 9, with 11 bases in between.

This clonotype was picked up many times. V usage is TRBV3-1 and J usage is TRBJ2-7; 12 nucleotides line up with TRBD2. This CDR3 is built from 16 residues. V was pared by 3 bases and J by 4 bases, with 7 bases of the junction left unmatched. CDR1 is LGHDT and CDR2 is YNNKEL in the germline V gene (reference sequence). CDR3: CASSQQTSGSSYEQYF. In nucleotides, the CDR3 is TGTGCCAGCAGCCAGCAGACTAGCGGGAGTTCTTACGAGCAGTACTTC.

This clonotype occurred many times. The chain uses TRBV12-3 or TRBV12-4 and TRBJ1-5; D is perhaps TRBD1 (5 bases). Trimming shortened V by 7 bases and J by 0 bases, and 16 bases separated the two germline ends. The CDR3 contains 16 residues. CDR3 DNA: TGTGCCAGCAACACGCAGGGCCGTTATAGCAATCAGCCCCAGCATTTT. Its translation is CASNTQGRYSNQPQHF.

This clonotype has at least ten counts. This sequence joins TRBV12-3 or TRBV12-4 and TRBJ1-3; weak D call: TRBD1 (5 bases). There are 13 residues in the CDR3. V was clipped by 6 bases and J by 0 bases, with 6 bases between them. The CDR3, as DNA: TGTGCCAGCAGAGACAGCTCTGGAAACACCATATATTTT. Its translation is CASRDSSGNTIYF.

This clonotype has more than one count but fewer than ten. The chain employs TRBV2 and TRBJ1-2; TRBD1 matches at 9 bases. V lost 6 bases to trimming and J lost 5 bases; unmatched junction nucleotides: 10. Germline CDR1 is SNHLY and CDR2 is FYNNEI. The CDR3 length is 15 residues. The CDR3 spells CASRDKPGQGYGYTF. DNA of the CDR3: TGTGCCAGCAGAGATAAGCCGGGACAGGGATATGGCTACACCTTC.

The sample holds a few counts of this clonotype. The CDR3 DNA reads as TGTGCCAGCAGCCGCATTCCTACTAGCGGGGGGGCTACGCAGTATTTT. It is translated as CASSRIPTSGGATQYF. J is TRBJ2-3 and V is TRBV7-2, with 13 bases lining up with TRBD2. J lost 8 bases, V lost 5 bases, and 10 bases had no gene match. Germline V gene data show CDR1 as SGHTA and CDR2 as FQGNSA. There are 16 residues in the CDR3. The full variable domain, completed using reference TRBV7-2 and TRBJ2-3, is GAGVSQSPSNKVTEKGKDVELRCDPISGHTALYWYRQSLGQGLEFLIYFQGNSAPDKSGLPSDRFSAERTGGSVSTLTIQRTQQEDSAVYLCASSRIPTSGGATQYFGPGTRLTVL.

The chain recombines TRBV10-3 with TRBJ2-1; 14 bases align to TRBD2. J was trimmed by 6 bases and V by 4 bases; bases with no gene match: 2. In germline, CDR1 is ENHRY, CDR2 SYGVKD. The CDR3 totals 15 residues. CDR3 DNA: TGTGCCATCAGTGGGACTAGCGGGGGGACCAATGAGCAGTTCTTC. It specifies CAISGTSGGTNEQFF.

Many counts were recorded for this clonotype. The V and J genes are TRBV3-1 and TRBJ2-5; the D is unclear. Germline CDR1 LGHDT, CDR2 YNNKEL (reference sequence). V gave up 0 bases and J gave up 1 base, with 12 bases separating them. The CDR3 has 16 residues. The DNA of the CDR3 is TGTGCCAGCAGCCAAGATCGCCGACTTCTCCAAGAGACCCAGTACTTC. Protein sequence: CASSQDRRLLQETQYF.

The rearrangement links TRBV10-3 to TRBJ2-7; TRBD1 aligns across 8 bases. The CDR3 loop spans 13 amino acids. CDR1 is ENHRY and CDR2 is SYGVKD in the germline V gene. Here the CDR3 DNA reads TGTGCAACAACGGGACAGGACTCCTACGAGCAGTACTTC. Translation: CATTGQDSYEQYF.

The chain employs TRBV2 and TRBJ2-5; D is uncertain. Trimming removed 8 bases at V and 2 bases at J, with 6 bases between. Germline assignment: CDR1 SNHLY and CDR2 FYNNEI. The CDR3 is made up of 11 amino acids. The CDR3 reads CASGFQETQYF. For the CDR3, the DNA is TGTGCCAGCGGATTTCAAGAGACCCAGTACTTC.

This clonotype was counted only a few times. The CDR3 is CASRGLAEAYEQYF. DNA of the CDR3: TGTGCCAGCAGAGGACTAGCTGAAGCCTACGAGCAGTACTTC. The chain uses TRBV12-3 or TRBV12-4 and TRBJ2-7; 8 bases line up with TRBD2. V gave up 6 bases and J gave up 2 bases; unmatched junction bases: 6. CDR3 length: 14 residues.

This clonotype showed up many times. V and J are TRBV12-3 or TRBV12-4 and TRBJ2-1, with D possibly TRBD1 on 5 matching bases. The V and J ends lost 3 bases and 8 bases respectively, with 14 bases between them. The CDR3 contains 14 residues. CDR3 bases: TGTGCCAGCAGTTTTTACGGCAGGGTTGATGAGCAGTTCTTC. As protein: CASSFYGRVDEQFF.

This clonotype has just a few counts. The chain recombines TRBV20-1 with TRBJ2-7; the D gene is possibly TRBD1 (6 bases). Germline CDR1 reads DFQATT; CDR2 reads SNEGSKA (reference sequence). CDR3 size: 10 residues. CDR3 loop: CSAPGQPLLV. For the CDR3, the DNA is TGCAGTGCACCGGGACAACCCCTCCTCGTC.

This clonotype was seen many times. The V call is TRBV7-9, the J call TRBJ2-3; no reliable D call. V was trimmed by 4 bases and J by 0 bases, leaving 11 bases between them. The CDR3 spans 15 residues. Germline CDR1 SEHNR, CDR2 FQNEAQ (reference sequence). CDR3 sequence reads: CASSSLWASTDTQYF. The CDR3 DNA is TGTGCCAGCAGCTCACTTTGGGCTAGCACAGATACGCAGTATTTT.

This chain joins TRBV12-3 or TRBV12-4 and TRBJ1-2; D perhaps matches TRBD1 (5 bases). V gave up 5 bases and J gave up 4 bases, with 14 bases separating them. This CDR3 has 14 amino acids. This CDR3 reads CASSRTGLIYGYTF. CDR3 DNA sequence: TGTGCCAGCAGTCGCACGGGACTGATCTATGGCTACACCTTC.